This T cell receptor (beta chain) appears in the sequencing data of a study of blood T cell repertoires in COVID-19. For the study at large: PBMCs, B-cell-depleted T cells, or T cells provided the cDNA or gDNA that made up the material.

Produced via immunoSEQ multiplex PCR; TCRdb's table is partial and in-frame only. The data contain over 60,000 clones, roughly 88% of them singletons. The CDR3 consists of 14 residues. Germline V gene lookup returns CDR1 SGHAT and CDR2 FQNNGV. Deletions cut 1 base from V and 8 bases from J, with 11 bases between. The sample consisted of peripheral blood. This clonotype was sampled from a man between 65 and 79 years old with active or convalescent COVID-19. The V gene is TRBV11-2, the J gene TRBJ1-4; possibly TRBD1 for D (5 bases). The CDR3 nucleotides are TGTGCCAGCAGCTTAGCCGGGTGGGGCGAAAAACTGTTTTTT. It translates to CASSLAGWGEKLFF.